This T cell receptor beta chain originates from a study of T cell responses to AZD1222 COVID-19 vaccine. Study-wide results and caveats: A mostly white British donor set with more females was recruited, and clonal diversity was possibly underestimated. CD4 TCRs covered the whole spike, strongest at regions 160-218 and 743-854.

Turning to this clone: No antigen is known for it.

V lost 1 base and J lost 5, with 10 bases in between. This CDR3 comprises 14 residues. Germline V CDR1 and CDR2: SGHKS, YYEKEE (reference sequence). Repertoires were generated with immunoSEQ multiplex PCR, while TCRdb's copy carries only in-frame clones and drops some. The sample records roughly 110,000 clones, 92% being singletons. The rearrangement links TRBV5-5 to TRBJ2-1; D remains ambiguous. The TCR comes from an adult who received the AZD1222 COVID-19 vaccine. Sequenced here: peripheral blood, sampled 28 days after the second AZD1222 dose. The CDR3 region is CASSLLNLHNEQFF. Here the CDR3 DNA reads TGTGCCAGCAGCTTGCTAAACCTACACAATGAGCAGTTCTTC.